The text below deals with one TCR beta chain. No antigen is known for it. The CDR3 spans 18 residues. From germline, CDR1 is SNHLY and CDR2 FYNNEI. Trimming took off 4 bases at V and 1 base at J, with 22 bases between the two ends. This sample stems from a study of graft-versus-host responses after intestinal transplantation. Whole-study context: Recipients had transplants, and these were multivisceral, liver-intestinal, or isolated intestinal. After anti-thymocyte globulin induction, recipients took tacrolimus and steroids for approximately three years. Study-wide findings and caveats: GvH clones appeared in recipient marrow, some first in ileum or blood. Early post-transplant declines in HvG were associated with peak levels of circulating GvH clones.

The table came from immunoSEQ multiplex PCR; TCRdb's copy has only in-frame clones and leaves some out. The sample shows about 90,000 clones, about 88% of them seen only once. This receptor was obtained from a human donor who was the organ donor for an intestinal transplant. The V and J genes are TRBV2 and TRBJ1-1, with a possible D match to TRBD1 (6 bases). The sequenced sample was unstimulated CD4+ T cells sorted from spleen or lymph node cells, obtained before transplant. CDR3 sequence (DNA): TGTGCCAGCAGTGGGTACGTTCAGGGGAGGGCCTGGAACACTGAAGCTTTCTTT. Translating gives CASSGYVQGRAWNTEAFF.